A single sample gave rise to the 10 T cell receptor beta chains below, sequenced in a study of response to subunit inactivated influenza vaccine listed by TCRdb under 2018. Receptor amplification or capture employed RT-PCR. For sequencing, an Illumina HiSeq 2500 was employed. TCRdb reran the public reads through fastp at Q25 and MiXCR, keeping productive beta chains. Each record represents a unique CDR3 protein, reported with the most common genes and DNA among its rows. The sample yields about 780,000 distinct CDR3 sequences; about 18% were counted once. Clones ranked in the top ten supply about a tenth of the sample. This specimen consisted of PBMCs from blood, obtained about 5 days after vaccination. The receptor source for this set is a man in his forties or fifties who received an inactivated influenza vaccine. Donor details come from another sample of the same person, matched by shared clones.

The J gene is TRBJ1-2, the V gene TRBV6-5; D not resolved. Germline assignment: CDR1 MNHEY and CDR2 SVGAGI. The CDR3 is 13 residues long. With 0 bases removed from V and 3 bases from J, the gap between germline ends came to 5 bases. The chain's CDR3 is CASSYSKDYGYTF. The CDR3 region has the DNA TGTGCCAGCAGTTACTCGAAAGACTATGGCTACACCTTC.

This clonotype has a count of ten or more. DNA of the CDR3: TGTGCCAGCAGCGTAGGGACTAGCGGGGGCAATGAGCAGTTCTTC. This gives the protein CASSVGTSGGNEQFF. V usage is TRBV9 and J usage is TRBJ2-1, with 13 bases identical to TRBD2. The CDR3 spans 15 residues. J gave up 6 bases and V 0 bases, and 0 bases lay outside the gene matches. Per germline, CDR1 SGDLS and CDR2 YYNGEE.

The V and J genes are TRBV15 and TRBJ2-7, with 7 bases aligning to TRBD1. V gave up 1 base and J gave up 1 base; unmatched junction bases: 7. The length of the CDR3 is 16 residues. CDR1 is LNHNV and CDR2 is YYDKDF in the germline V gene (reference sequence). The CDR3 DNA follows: TGTGCCACCAGCAGAGGACCCGGGACAGAATCCTACGAGCAGTACTTC. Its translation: CATSRGPGTESYEQYF.

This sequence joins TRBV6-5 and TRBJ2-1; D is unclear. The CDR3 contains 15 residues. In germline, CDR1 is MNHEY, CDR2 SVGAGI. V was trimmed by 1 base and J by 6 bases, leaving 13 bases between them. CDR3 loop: CASSYWVGRPNEQFF. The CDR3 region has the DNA TGTGCCAGCAGTTACTGGGTAGGCCGGCCCAATGAGCAGTTCTTC.

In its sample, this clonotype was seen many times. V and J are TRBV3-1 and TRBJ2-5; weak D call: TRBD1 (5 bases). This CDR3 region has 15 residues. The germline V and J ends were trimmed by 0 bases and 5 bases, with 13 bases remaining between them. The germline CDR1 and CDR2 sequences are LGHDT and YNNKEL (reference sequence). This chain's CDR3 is CASSQDGAVRETQYF. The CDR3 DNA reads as TGTGCCAGCAGCCAAGATGGGGCGGTTAGGGAGACCCAGTACTTC.

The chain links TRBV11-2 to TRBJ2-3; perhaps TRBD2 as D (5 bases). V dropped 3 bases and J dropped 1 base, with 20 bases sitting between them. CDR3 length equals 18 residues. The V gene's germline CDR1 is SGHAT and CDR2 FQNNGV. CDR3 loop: CASSFSLRLPGGTDTQYF. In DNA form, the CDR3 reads TGTGCCAGCAGCTTTTCCTTGCGCCTACCCGGGGGCACAGATACGCAGTATTTT.

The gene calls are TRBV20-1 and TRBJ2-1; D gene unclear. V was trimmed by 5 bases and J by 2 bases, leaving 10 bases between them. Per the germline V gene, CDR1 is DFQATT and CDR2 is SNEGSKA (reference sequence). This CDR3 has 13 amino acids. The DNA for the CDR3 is TGCAGTGCTTGGGCGCCTACCTACAATGAGCAGTTCTTC. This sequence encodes CSAWAPTYNEQFF.

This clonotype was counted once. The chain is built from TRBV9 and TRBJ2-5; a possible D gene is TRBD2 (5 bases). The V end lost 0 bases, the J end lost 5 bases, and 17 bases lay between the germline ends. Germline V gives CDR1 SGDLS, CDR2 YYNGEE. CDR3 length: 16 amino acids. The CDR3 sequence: CASSVAQGWRGETQYF. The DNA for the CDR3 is TGTGCCAGCAGCGTAGCTCAAGGGTGGCGCGGGGAGACCCAGTACTTC.

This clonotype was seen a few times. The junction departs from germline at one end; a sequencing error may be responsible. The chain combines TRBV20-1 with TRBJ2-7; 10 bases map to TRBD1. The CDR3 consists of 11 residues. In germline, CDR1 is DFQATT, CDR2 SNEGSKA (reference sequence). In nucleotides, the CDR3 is TGCAGTGCTAGGTTCGGGACAGGGGAGCACTTC. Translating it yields CSARFGTGEHF.

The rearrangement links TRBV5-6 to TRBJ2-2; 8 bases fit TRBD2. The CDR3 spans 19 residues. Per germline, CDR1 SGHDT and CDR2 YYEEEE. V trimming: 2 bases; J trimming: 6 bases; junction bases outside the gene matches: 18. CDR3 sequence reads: CASSFLLTKRETVAGELFF. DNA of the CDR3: TGTGCCAGCAGCTTCCTCCTTACAAAGCGGGAGACGGTAGCCGGGGAGCTGTTTTTT.